These 2 T cell receptor beta chains share one sample of origin, sequenced in a study of memory CD4+ T cells and cytomegalovirus serostatus. Single viable CD3+CD4+CD8-CD45RO+ cells were sorted as the memory CD4+ T cells. Some clones are missing from TCRdb's copy, which holds only in-frame ones; the method was immunoSEQ multiplex PCR. The table has about 82,000 clones, around 80% seen once. Sequenced: memory CD4+ T cells from blood. These receptor sequences come from an adult in good health and CMV-seronegative.

The chain combines TRBV7-6 with TRBJ2-1; TRBD1 aligns across 7 bases. Germline values: CDR1 SGHVS, CDR2 FNYEAQ. CDR3 length equals 16 residues. The V segment lost 5 bases and the J segment 0 bases; nucleotides outside the gene matches: 7. CDR3 sequence (DNA): TGTGCCAGCAGCCTTGCCTCAGGGGGCTCCTACAATGAGCAGTTCTTC. It codes for CASSLASGGSYNEQFF.

This chain uses TRBV7-2 with TRBJ2-5, with TRBD2 identical over 7 bases. The germline gives CDR1 SGHTA, CDR2 FQGNSA. The length of the CDR3 is 13 residues. The junction had 4 bases not matched to a gene; V was cut back by 2 bases and J by 7 bases. The CDR3 DNA sequence: TGTGCCAGCAGCTTATACGGGGAGGGGACCCAGTACTTC. It specifies CASSLYGEGTQYF. Together with reference TRBV7-2 and TRBJ2-5, the CDR3 gives the full variable domain: GAGVSQSPSNKVTEKGKDVELRCDPISGHTALYWYRQSLGQGLEFLIYFQGNSAPDKSGLPSDRFSAERTGGSVSTLTIQRTQQEDSAVYLCASSLYGEGTQYFGPGTRLLVL.